A single sample is the source of the 12 T cell receptor beta chains below, sequenced in a study of cytotoxic CD8 clonotypes in ibrutinib-treated CLL. The assay was immunoSEQ multiplex PCR, and TCRdb's table has in-frame clones only and misses some. The sample gives 20,000 to 30,000 clones, 70% to 75% of which show up once; under 50% is in the top ten. The input for sequencing was PBMCs, taken after 12 months of ibrutinib treatment. These receptors were taken from a human donor with chronic lymphocytic leukemia.

The DNA of the CDR3 is TGTGCCAGCAGCGCCAGGGGGATTAGCACAGATACGCAGTATTTT. Translating it yields CASSARGISTDTQYF. The chain links TRBV11-2 to TRBJ2-3; the match to TRBD1 covers 7 bases. J gave up 0 bases and V 5 bases, and 5 bases lay outside the gene matches. Per the germline V gene, CDR1 is SGHAT and CDR2 is FQNNGV. The length of the CDR3 is 15 residues.

The V gene is TRBV6-5, the J gene TRBJ1-2; D is ambiguous. The ends were cut back, 9 bases at V and 4 bases at J, with 9 bases in the middle. The CDR3 runs 11 residues. Germline CDR1 reads MNHEY; CDR2 reads SVGAGI. CDR3 amino acids: CASRTGYGYTF. The CDR3 DNA follows: TGTGCCAGTCGGACGGGCTATGGCTACACCTTC.

The chain uses TRBV5-6 and TRBJ1-4; 8 nucleotides match TRBD1. V trimming: 0 bases; J trimming: 5 bases; junction bases outside the gene matches: 3. CDR1 and CDR2 (germline): SGHDT, YYEEEE. CDR3 length: 15 residues. CDR3 in DNA: TGTGCCAGCAGCTTGGCCGGACAGGGCAATGAAAAACTGTTTTTT. Translation: CASSLAGQGNEKLFF.

The chain carries TRBV7-9 and TRBJ2-1; D may be TRBD2 (6 bases). The CDR3 runs 15 residues. Trimming took 2 bases from V and 4 from J, leaving 12 bases between them. Germline V lookup: CDR1 SEHNR, CDR2 FQNEAQ (reference sequence). The CDR3 protein is CASSLFRGSYNEQFF. Written as DNA, the CDR3 is TGTGCCAGCAGCTTATTTCGGGGGAGTTACAATGAGCAGTTCTTC.

This clone turned up a few times. The chain couples TRBV7-2 to TRBJ1-4; tentatively, D is TRBD1 (6 bases). From germline, CDR1 is SGHTA and CDR2 FQGNSA. CDR3 length equals 14 residues. The ends were cut back, 5 bases at V and 4 bases at J, with 11 bases in the middle. CDR3 residues: CASSLQGHNEKLFF. The CDR3 DNA follows: TGTGCCAGCAGCCTACAGGGCCATAATGAAAAACTGTTTTTT.

V gene TRBV11-2 combines with J gene TRBJ2-7; a weak D match, TRBD1 (6 bases). The CDR3 runs to 18 residues. The ends were cut back, 1 base at V and 2 bases at J, with 21 bases in the middle. Per germline, CDR1 SGHAT and CDR2 FQNNGV. The DNA of the CDR3 is TGTGCCAGCAGCTTAGTACGAGTCAGGGGAAAATCCCCCTACGAGCAGTACTTC. Amino acid sequence: CASSLVRVRGKSPYEQYF.

The chain links TRBV5-4 to TRBJ2-1; TRBD1 matches 7 bases. Losses at the gene ends were 4 bases for V and 4 bases for J; bases not matched to a gene: 8. The CDR3 is 15 residues long. CDR1 SGHNT and CDR2 YYREEE come from the germline V gene (reference sequence). The CDR3 coding sequence is TGTGCCAGCAGCCGTGGACAGGTACTTTACAATGAGCAGTTCTTC. This codes for CASSRGQVLYNEQFF.

This rearrangement joins TRBV6-1 to TRBJ1-1; D remains ambiguous. V lost 4 bases and J 11 bases, leaving 23 bases between the germline ends. The length of the CDR3 is 15 residues. Per the germline V gene, CDR1 is MNHNS and CDR2 is SASEGT. In DNA, the CDR3 is TGTGCCAGCAGTGTAAGGGTCTCCCCTGCAGGAGACGCTTTCTTT. This sequence encodes CASSVRVSPAGDAFF.

This clone appeared a single time. The J gene is TRBJ2-7, the V gene TRBV5-6, with D perhaps TRBD2 (5 bases). Trimming shortened V by 2 bases and J by 7 bases, and 10 bases separated the two germline ends. CDR1 and CDR2 from the germline V gene are SGHDT and YYEEEE. The CDR3 is made up of 12 amino acids. CDR3 bases: TGTGCCAGCAGCTTCACTGGGAGTGAGCAGTACTTC. The encoded protein is CASSFTGSEQYF. Full variable domain (remainder filled in from reference TRBV5-6 and TRBJ2-7): DAGVTQSPTHLIKTRGQQVTLRCSPKSGHDTVSWYQQALGQGPQFIFQYYEEEERQRGNFPDRFSGHQFPNYSSELNVNALLLGDSALYLCASSFTGSEQYFGPGTRLTVT.

Details on this clone: This specimen includes other DNA sequences encoding the same CDR3. This chain links TRBV7-8 with TRBJ2-7; no firm D call. Trimming pared 1 base from V and 0 bases from J, leaving 7 bases between. CDR1 is SGHVS, CDR2 FQNEAQ, per germline. This CDR3 has 14 amino acids. The CDR3 region has the DNA TGTGCCAGCAGCTTAGGCAGGACCTCCTACGAGCAGTACTTC. This sequence encodes CASSLGRTSYEQYF.

Of note for this clone: One end of the junction fails to match germline, which may point to a read error. V and J are TRBV7-7 and TRBJ2-2; D is possibly TRBD1 or TRBD2 (5 bases each). The CDR3 covers 14 residues. Germline V gene lookup returns CDR1 SSHAT and CDR2 FNYEAQ (reference sequence). The CDR3 sequence: CASSSRGVGGELFF. The CDR3 region has the DNA TGTGCTAGCAGCTCTAGAGGGGTTGGCGGGGAGCTGTTTTTT.

The chain couples TRBV7-8 to TRBJ2-1; TRBD2 matches at 7 bases. The V gene end was trimmed by 5 bases and the J gene end by 7 bases; junction bases not matched to a gene: 8. The V gene's germline CDR1 is SGHVS and CDR2 FQNEAQ. There are 14 residues in the CDR3. CDR3 amino acids: CASSHHKGGNEQFF. The CDR3 DNA reads as TGTGCCAGCAGCCATCATAAGGGAGGGAATGAGCAGTTCTTC. The whole variable domain, filled in from reference TRBV7-8 and TRBJ2-1, reads GAGVSQSPRYKVAKRGQDVALRCDPISGHVSLFWYQQALGQGPEFLTYFQNEAQLDKSGLPSDRFFAERPEGSVSTLKIQRTQQEDSAVYLCASSHHKGGNEQFFGPGTRLTVL.